This T cell receptor beta chain derives from a study of early stage breast cancer tumors. The CDR3 spans 15 residues. Per germline, CDR1 SSHAT and CDR2 FNYEAQ (reference sequence). The assay was immunoSEQ multiplex PCR, and TCRdb's table has in-frame clones only and misses some. The table lists about 31,000 clones, roughly 81% of them singletons. The clonotype comes from a person aged 25 to 39 with breast cancer. The chain has TRBV7-7 and TRBJ1-2; D may be TRBD1 (5 bases). The sequencing sample was made of breast tumor tissue. The CDR3 reads CADEPCTRDPYGYTF. The CDR3 nucleotides are TGTGCTGACGAACCCTGTACCCGGGACCCCTATGGCTACACCTTC.